These T cell receptor beta chains were read from a single sample in a study of PD-L1 blockade in urothelial cancer. Using immunoSEQ multiplex PCR, the repertoire was profiled, and TCRdb retains in-frame clones only, with some absent. The sample yields 95,000 to 100,000 clones, around 87% seen once. The specimen was PBMCs, collected around atezolizumab (anti-PD-L1) treatment. These TCRs come from a man aged 60-69 years with urothelial cancer. Both conserved end residues are part of each CDR3. Fields, in order: J gene, V gene, CDR3 protein.

J gene: TRBJ1-1; V gene: TRBV7-2; CDR3 protein: CASSLGGGVGNTEAFF
J gene: TRBJ1-3; V gene: TRBV29-1; CDR3 protein: CSVETSSGNTIYF
J gene: TRBJ1-4; V gene: TRBV7-8; CDR3 protein: CASSRDRVDYEKLFF
J gene: TRBJ1-5; V gene: TRBV19; CDR3 protein: CASRQGLNQPQHF
J gene: TRBJ2-7; V gene: TRBV28; CDR3 protein: CASSTGTGGREQYF
J gene: TRBJ1-5; V gene: TRBV2; CDR3 protein: CASAQEAGNQPQHF
J gene: TRBJ2-2; V gene: TRBV6-4; CDR3 protein: CASRTSGGAAGELFF
J gene: TRBJ2-3; V gene: TRBV6-6; CDR3 protein: CAIHKGDTDTQYF
J gene: TRBJ1-1; V gene: TRBV10-3; CDR3 protein: CAISESGAPNTEAFF
J gene: TRBJ2-5; V gene: TRBV6-5; CDR3 protein: CASSLGEETQYF
J gene: TRBJ2-5; V gene: TRBV20-1; CDR3 protein: CSVGPGETQYF
J gene: TRBJ2-3; V gene: TRBV18; CDR3 protein: CASSLEDTQYF
J gene: TRBJ2-7; V gene: TRBV6-5; CDR3 protein: CASSIRDRGLGEQYF
J gene: TRBJ1-3; V gene: TRBV28; CDR3 protein: CARAGVEVTTRDTIYF
J gene: TRBJ2-5; V gene: TRBV6-1; CDR3 protein: CASRAFTDRRETQYF
J gene: TRBJ1-2; V gene: TRBV5-5; CDR3 protein: CASTLFPDRPYGYTF
J gene: TRBJ1-2; V gene: TRBV5-8; CDR3 protein: CASSLALGLVSSHF
J gene: TRBJ2-5; V gene: TRBV4-1; CDR3 protein: CASSQDPLKETQYF
J gene: TRBJ2-2; V gene: TRBV7-3; CDR3 protein: CASSTTGDRGRDGELFF
J gene: TRBJ1-6; V gene: TRBV4-3; CDR3 protein: CASSQVGGGPYNSPLHF
J gene: TRBJ2-1; V gene: TRBV27; CDR3 protein: CASRGTSEYNEQFF
J gene: TRBJ2-7; V gene: TRBV14; CDR3 protein: CASSHEQYEQYF
J gene: TRBJ2-7; V gene: TRBV5-1; CDR3 protein: CASSLEAVAEQYF
J gene: TRBJ2-7; V gene: TRBV5-6; CDR3 protein: CASSLLAGGADEQYF
J gene: TRBJ2-6; V gene: TRBV2; CDR3 protein: CASSERDSGANVLTF
J gene: TRBJ2-7; V gene: TRBV13; CDR3 protein: CASSLEGGVSYEQYF
J gene: TRBJ1-1; V gene: TRBV2; CDR3 protein: CASRAGTEAFF
J gene: TRBJ2-1; V gene: TRBV9; CDR3 protein: CASSVEGASYNEQFF
J gene: TRBJ2-7; V gene: TRBV28; CDR3 protein: CASSPGVLAGYEQYF
J gene: TRBJ2-1; V gene: TRBV5-1; CDR3 protein: CASSLRGTGGGDEQFF
J gene: TRBJ2-1; V gene: TRBV7-3; CDR3 protein: CASSAPPGQGYNEQFF
J gene: TRBJ1-1; V gene: TRBV28; CDR3 protein: CASRTQDRAGAFF
J gene: TRBJ2-2; V gene: TRBV27; CDR3 protein: CASSWTSDASGELFF
J gene: TRBJ2-1; V gene: TRBV7-6; CDR3 protein: CASSLAPASGRSNEQFF
J gene: TRBJ2-7; V gene: TRBV6-1; CDR3 protein: CASSEASSAILYEQYF
J gene: TRBJ2-7; V gene: TRBV2; CDR3 protein: CASSGGAYEQYF
J gene: TRBJ2-5; V gene: TRBV5-1; CDR3 protein: CASSWNGQGQETQYF
J gene: TRBJ2-7; V gene: TRBV7-8; CDR3 protein: CASSSRTGTYEQYF
J gene: TRBJ2-3; V gene: TRBV6-5; CDR3 protein: CASSVLAGYTDTQYF
J gene: TRBJ1-1; V gene: TRBV4-1; CDR3 protein: CASSQPWNTEAFF
J gene: TRBJ1-1; V gene: TRBV10-1; CDR3 protein: CASSESGSNTEAFF
J gene: TRBJ2-3; V gene: TRBV6-4; CDR3 protein: CASRAGTDTDTQYF
J gene: TRBJ2-2; V gene: TRBV7-8; CDR3 protein: CASSLEERAFPPTELFF
J gene: TRBJ2-5; V gene: TRBV28; CDR3 protein: CASSTTSGGAETQYF
J gene: TRBJ2-7; V gene: TRBV7-8; CDR3 protein: CASSLFSGASSYEQYF
J gene: TRBJ2-1; V gene: TRBV9; CDR3 protein: CASSVGGSLTYNEQFF
J gene: TRBJ2-1; V gene: TRBV4-1; CDR3 protein: CASSQEVAPAGDEQFF